This is a list of T cell receptor beta chains from one sample in a study of OX40 agonist ivuxolimab in advanced cancers. Only in-frame clones appear in the TCRdb table, and some are missing; sequencing was by immunoSEQ multiplex PCR. This table has just over 90,000 clones, around nine tenths appearing once. The sample consisted of CD4+ or CD8+ T cells sorted from blood, taken in a trial of the OX40 agonist ivuxolimab. The receptors derive from an adult with an advanced solid tumor such as melanoma, head and neck, liver or kidney cancer. Each CDR3 is given with its conserved first and last residue. Each record gives: clone size, V gene, J gene, D gene, CDR3 DNA, CDR3 protein. The D gene is left open where the match is weak. Clone size is shown for a subset of rows, as once, few, many or a class of expanded clone.

>.|TRBV30|TRBJ1-1|.
TGTGCCTGGAGTGTAACAGCCATGAACACTGAAGCTTTCTTT
CAWSVTAMNTEAFF
>.|TRBV19|TRBJ2-1|TRBD1
TGTGCCAGTAGCAGATTACGACAGGGGGCCAAGCTCTTC
CASSRLRQGAKLF
>.|TRBV30|TRBJ1-1|TRBD1
TGTGCCTGGACTGCACTGGGACAGGGCGACACTGAAGCTTTCTTT
CAWTALGQGDTEAFF
>.|TRBV7-2|TRBJ2-3|.
TGTGCCAGCAGCGCCCAGCAGCTCACAGATACGCAGTATTTT
CASSAQQLTDTQYF
>.|TRBV6-5|TRBJ2-7|.
TGTGCCAGCAGTTCGGTCGACAGCGAGCAGTACTTC
CASSSVDSEQYF
>once|TRBV7-2|TRBJ1-5|.
TGTGCCAGCAGCTTAGGACTTGAGAGCTACAATCAGCCCCAGCATTTT
CASSLGLESYNQPQHF
>.|TRBV28|TRBJ1-2|TRBD1
TGTGCCAGCAGCTCCCCCCGTGTAGGGGGCGGGGGCTATGGCTACACCTTC
CASSSPRVGGGGYGYTF
>.|TRBV28|TRBJ1-1|.
TGTGCCAGCAGTCAACACGGACAGTCTTTCTTT
CASSQHGQSFF
>.|TRBV5-3|TRBJ1-5|.
TGTGCCAGCAGCTCCCGGGCCAATCAGCCCCAGCATTTT
CASSSRANQPQHF
>.|TRBV29-1|TRBJ1-3|TRBD1
TGCAGCGTTGAGACAGGGAACTCTGGAAACACCATATATTTT
CSVETGNSGNTIYF
>.|TRBV6-4|TRBJ1-6|.
TGTGCCAGCCGTGACTCTTTTAATAATTCACCCCTCCACTTT
CASRDSFNNSPLHF
>.|TRBV5-4|TRBJ2-3|TRBD2
TGTGCCAGCAGGAGGACTAGCGGGTTCCTCTCCCCCACAGATACGCAGTATTTT
CASRRTSGFLSPTDTQYF
>.|TRBV6-5|TRBJ2-3|.
TGTGCCAGCAGTTACCGGGTCTCCGAGGATACGCAGTATTTT
CASSYRVSEDTQYF
>.|TRBV4-2|TRBJ2-7|TRBD1
TGTGCCAGCAGCTTTGAACAGGGGGCTTGGGAGCAGTACTTC
CASSFEQGAWEQYF
>.|TRBV19|TRBJ2-3|.
TGTGCCAGTAGTATGGAGCTAGCTCCCGCAGCGAGCACAGATACGCAGTATTTT
CASSMELAPAASTDTQYF
>.|TRBV6-1|TRBJ2-4|.
TGTGCCAGCAACGAGGGTAAAAACATTCAGTACTTC
CASNEGKNIQYF
>.|TRBV19|TRBJ2-1|.
TGTGCCAGTAGTATCGGGCAGAGCTCCTACAATGAGCAGTTCTTC
CASSIGQSSYNEQFF
>.|TRBV28|TRBJ1-3|.
TGTGCCAGCACCAACGAATTCAAGGCGGGAAACACCATATATTTT
CASTNEFKAGNTIYF
>.|TRBV11-3|TRBJ1-2|.
TGTGCCAGCAGCTTAGGGGGGGCCCTCGGCTATGGCTACACCTTC
CASSLGGALGYGYTF
>once|TRBV28|TRBJ2-5|.
TGTGCCAGCAGTCCCCAGTTAAGGGAAGGGGAGACCCAGTACTTC
CASSPQLREGETQYF
>.|TRBV19|TRBJ2-2|TRBD2
TGTGCCAGTAACTATCCAGGGACTAGCACGCCCGGGGAGCTGTTTTTT
CASNYPGTSTPGELFF
>.|TRBV23-1|TRBJ2-2|.
TGCGCCAGCAGTCAAGGGCAGAGCACCGGGGAGCTGTTTTTT
CASSQGQSTGELFF
>once|TRBV28|TRBJ2-1|TRBD2
TGTGCCAGCAGTTTCGGTGGGAGGGCCCCCAATGAGCAGTTCTTC
CASSFGGRAPNEQFF
>.|TRBV19|TRBJ2-7|TRBD1
TGTGCCAGTAGCCCTCAGGGGGACAGCTCCTACGAGCAGTACTTC
CASSPQGDSSYEQYF
>.|TRBV11-3|TRBJ1-3|.
TGTGCCAGCAGCTTAGAGGGGGCCCGAGGAAACACCATATATTTT
CASSLEGARGNTIYF
>.|TRBV9|TRBJ2-3|TRBD2
TGTGCCAGCAGCGTAGGAACTAGCGGAGGTACAGATACGCAGTATTTT
CASSVGTSGGTDTQYF
>.|TRBV19|TRBJ2-1|.
TGTGCCAGTAGTACCGCAGGCGGCGGGTACAATGAGCAGTTCTTC
CASSTAGGGYNEQFF
>.|TRBV7-6|TRBJ2-3|.
TGTGCCAGCAGCTTAGTTTCCGGACCCACAGATACGCAGTATTTT
CASSLVSGPTDTQYF
>.|TRBV10-3|TRBJ2-3|.
TGTGCCATCAGTTTAGCTTACGGCCGCGGCACAGATACGCAGTATTTT
CAISLAYGRGTDTQYF
>.|TRBV30|TRBJ2-5|TRBD2
TGTGCCTGGAATGCGGGAGTAGTGGAGACCCAGTACTTC
CAWNAGVVETQYF
>.|TRBV7-9|TRBJ2-7|.
TGTGCCAGCAGCTTCTCGGGACCGGCGCTTTCCTACGAGCAGTACTTC
CASSFSGPALSYEQYF
>.|TRBV7-9|TRBJ2-4|.
TGTGCCAGCAGCGCGAACAGGGCGACTGGCATTCAGTACTTC
CASSANRATGIQYF
>.|TRBV5-6|TRBJ1-2|.
TGTGCCAGCAGCTTGGTGGTCAGCAGGGGCGATGGCTACACCTTC
CASSLVVSRGDGYTF
>.|TRBV7-3|TRBJ2-7|.
TGTGCCAGCAGCTTAACACCCGGCTCCTACGAGCAGTACTTC
CASSLTPGSYEQYF
>.|TRBV19|TRBJ1-5|.
TGTGCCAGTAGGCAGGGGACATCGGGAAGCAATCAGCCCCAGCATTTT
CASRQGTSGSNQPQHF
>.|TRBV7-8|TRBJ2-7|.
TGTGCCAGCAGCTTACCCGGGGGAAGCTCCTACGAGCAGTACTTC
CASSLPGGSSYEQYF
>.|TRBV19|TRBJ1-1|TRBD1
TGTGCCAGTAGCCGGACAGGACGGGTGAACACTGAAGCTTTCTTT
CASSRTGRVNTEAFF
>once|TRBV5-1|TRBJ1-2|TRBD1
TGCGCCAGCAGCTTGTCGGGACAGGGCCCGAACTATGGCTACACCTTC
CASSLSGQGPNYGYTF
>.|TRBV13|TRBJ2-7|TRBD2
TGTGCCAGCAGCTTACCCCGCATCGGACTAGCGGGAGTCCCTGGCGAGCAGTACTTC
CASSLPRIGLAGVPGEQYF
>few|TRBV10-3|TRBJ1-1|.
TGTGCCACGAGGGTTGACACTGAAGCTTTCTTT
CATRVDTEAFF
>.|TRBV7-2|TRBJ1-1|.
TGTGCCAGCAGGGTAACGGGTGGTAGGGGTAGGACTGAAGCTTTCTTT
CASRVTGGRGRTEAFF
>.|TRBV28|TRBJ1-3|.
TGTGCCAGCAGTCCATACTACGGCTCTGGAAACACCATATATTTT
CASSPYYGSGNTIYF
>.|TRBV27|TRBJ2-7|.
TGTGCCAGCAGTTTTGACCGGCACACCTACGAGCAGTACTTC
CASSFDRHTYEQYF
>few|TRBV2|TRBJ1-2|.
TGTGCCAGCAGTGAGGGGGCAGCGCCCGGGTATGGCTACACCTTC
CASSEGAAPGYGYTF
>.|TRBV7-2|TRBJ1-1|.
TGTGCCAGCAGCTTAGCAGCCTCCACTGAAGCTTTCTTT
CASSLAASTEAFF